The 3 T cell receptor beta chains below all came from one sample that was sequenced in a study of cytomegalovirus exposure and HLA in healthy donors. With 60 Vbeta and 13 Jbeta primers, the PCR was carried out. The protocol was immunoSEQ multiplex PCR, while the TCRdb copy is restricted to in-frame clones and leaves out a portion. The sample lists 150,000 to 200,000 clones; over 70% were seen once. Sequencing used PBMCs. The source of these receptors is a female donor in good health and CMV-seronegative.

This chain links TRBV4-3 with TRBJ1-6; D perhaps matches TRBD1 (5 bases). Trimming pared 2 bases from V and 5 bases from J, leaving 13 bases between. The CDR3 spans 16 residues. Germline V gene lookup returns CDR1 LGHNA and CDR2 YSLEER. The CDR3 nucleotides read TGCGCCAGCAGCCAAAGTCAGACAGTAAATAATTCACCCCTCCACTTT. This gives the protein CASSQSQTVNNSPLHF.

This CDR3 reads CASSSLGGWDEKLFF. The CDR3 nucleotides are TGTGCCAGCAGCTCCCTAGGAGGATGGGATGAAAAACTGTTTTTT. The V call is TRBV11-2, the J call TRBJ1-4; D is ambiguous. Germline V gives CDR1 SGHAT, CDR2 FQNNGV. Trimming pared 4 bases from V and 6 bases from J, leaving 15 bases between. This CDR3 is built from 15 residues.

The rearrangement links TRBV30 to TRBJ1-1, with TRBD1 as a possible D gene (5 bases). Germline V gene sequence: CDR1 GTSNPN, CDR2 SVGIG (reference sequence). Deletions cut 7 bases from V and 7 bases from J, with 13 bases between. This CDR3 contains 11 residues. CDR3 region: CASGESGEAFF. CDR3 coding DNA: TGTGCCTCGGGGGAATCTGGTGAAGCTTTCTTT.